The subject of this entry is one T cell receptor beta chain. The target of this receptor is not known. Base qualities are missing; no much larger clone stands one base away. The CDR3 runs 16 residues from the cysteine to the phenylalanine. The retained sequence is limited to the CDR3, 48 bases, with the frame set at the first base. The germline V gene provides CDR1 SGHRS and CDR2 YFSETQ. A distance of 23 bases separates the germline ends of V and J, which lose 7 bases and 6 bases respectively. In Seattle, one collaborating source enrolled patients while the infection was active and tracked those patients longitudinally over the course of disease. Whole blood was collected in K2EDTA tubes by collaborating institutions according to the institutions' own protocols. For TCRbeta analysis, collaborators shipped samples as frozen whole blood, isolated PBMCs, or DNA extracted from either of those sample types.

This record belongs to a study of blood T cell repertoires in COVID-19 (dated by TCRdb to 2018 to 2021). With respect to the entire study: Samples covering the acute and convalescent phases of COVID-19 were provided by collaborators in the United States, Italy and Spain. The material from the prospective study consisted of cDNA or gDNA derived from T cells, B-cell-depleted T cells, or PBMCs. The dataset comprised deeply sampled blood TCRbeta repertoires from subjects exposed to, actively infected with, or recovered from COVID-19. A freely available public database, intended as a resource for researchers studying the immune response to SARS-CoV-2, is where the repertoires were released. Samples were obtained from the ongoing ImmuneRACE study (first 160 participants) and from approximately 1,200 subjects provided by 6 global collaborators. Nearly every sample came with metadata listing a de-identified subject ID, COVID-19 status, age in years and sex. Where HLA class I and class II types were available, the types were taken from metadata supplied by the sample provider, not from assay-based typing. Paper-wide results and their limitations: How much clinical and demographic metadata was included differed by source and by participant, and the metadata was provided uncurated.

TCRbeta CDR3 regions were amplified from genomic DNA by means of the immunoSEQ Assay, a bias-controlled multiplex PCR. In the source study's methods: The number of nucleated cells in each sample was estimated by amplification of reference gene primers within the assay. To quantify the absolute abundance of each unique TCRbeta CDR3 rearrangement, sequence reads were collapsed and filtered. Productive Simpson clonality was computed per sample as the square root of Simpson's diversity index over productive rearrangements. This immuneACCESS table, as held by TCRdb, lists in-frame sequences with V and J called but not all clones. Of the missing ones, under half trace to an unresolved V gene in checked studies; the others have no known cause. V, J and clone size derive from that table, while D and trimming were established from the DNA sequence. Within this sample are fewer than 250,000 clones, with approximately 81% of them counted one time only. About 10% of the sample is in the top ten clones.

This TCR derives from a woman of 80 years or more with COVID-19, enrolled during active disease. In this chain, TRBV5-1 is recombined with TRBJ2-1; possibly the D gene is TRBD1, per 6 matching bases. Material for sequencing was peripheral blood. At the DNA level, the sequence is TGCGCCAGCCGTCCTGGCTCCCTCGACAGGCTCAATGAGCAGTTCTTC. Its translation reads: CASRPGSLDRLNEQFF.